This T cell receptor (beta chain) was recorded in a study of blood T cells in healthy people across ages. About the study: Researchers report that template switching captured about one barcoded beta molecule per two T cells.

V was clipped by 0 bases and J by 13 bases; unmatched bases: 13. From germline, CDR1 is DFQATT and CDR2 SNEGSKA (reference sequence). This CDR3 contains 14 residues. The second PCR ran about 6 to 11 cycles with a sample-barcoded 5' primer and J-beta primers. Researchers report that each sample yielded at least 2.5 million CDR3-containing paired-end reads. MiXCR was run by TCRdb on the 5' RACE reads, yielding one entry per CDR3 protein. Among approximately 1,100,000 distinct CDR3 sequences listed, more than 40% were seen once. This chain connects TRBV20-1 to TRBJ2-5, with 8 bases identical to TRBD1. The sample taken for sequencing was blood. The source of this sequence is a woman aged 55-69 years in good health. CDR3 in amino acids: CSARDGVNRGELYF. As DNA, the CDR3 is TGCAGTGCTAGAGATGGGGTAAACAGGGGGGAACTGTACTTC.